One sample yielded the 23 T cell receptor beta chains listed below, sequenced in a study of blood T cell repertoires in COVID-19. Using immunoSEQ multiplex PCR, the repertoire was profiled, and TCRdb retains in-frame clones only, with some absent. This sample has around 150,000 clones, with over 65% found just once. The sample was peripheral blood. These receptor sequences come from a man aged 60 to 69 with acute or convalescent COVID-19.

The V gene is TRBV7-2, the J gene TRBJ1-2, with a possible D match to TRBD1 (6 bases). Germline V gene sequence: CDR1 SGHTA, CDR2 FQGNSA. CDR3 size: 13 residues. The V gene lost 11 bases and the J gene lost 4 bases, with 17 bases spanning the gap. The CDR3 nucleotides read TGTGCCGGAAACAGGGAAGACTCCTATGGCTACACCTTC. It specifies CAGNREDSYGYTF.

The chain combines TRBV5-6 with TRBJ2-7; D may be TRBD1 (8 bases). V lost 2 bases to trimming and J lost 6 bases, with 12 bases between them. The CDR3 spans 13 residues. Germline V CDR1 and CDR2: SGHDT, YYEEEE. DNA for the CDR3: TGTGCCAGCAGCTTACAGGGGGAGGGCGAGCAGTACTTC. Translated: CASSLQGEGEQYF.

The CDR3 nucleotides read TGTGCCAGCTCACCTCTAGGGGCCCGAGAGAAGTCACCCCTCCACTTT. Protein: CASSPLGAREKSPLHF. This sequence joins TRBV18 and TRBJ1-6; TRBD1 is a possible D gene (5 bases). CDR1 is KGHSH and CDR2 is LQKENI in the germline V gene. Trimming pared 3 bases from V and 10 bases from J, leaving 19 bases between. CDR3 length equals 16 residues.

The chain recombines TRBV7-9 with TRBJ2-1; 8 bases agree with TRBD1. Germline CDR1 SEHNR, CDR2 FQNEAQ (reference sequence). This CDR3 has 12 amino acids. The junction had 4 bases not matched to a gene; V was cut back by 6 bases and J by 9 bases. The CDR3 spells CASRDTGGEQFF. The CDR3 nucleotides read TGTGCCAGCAGAGACACAGGGGGTGAGCAGTTCTTC.

The J gene is TRBJ1-3, the V gene TRBV24-1, with TRBD1 as a possible D gene (6 bases). Trimming removed 4 bases from V and 4 bases from J, with 10 bases in between. Germline V gene lookup returns CDR1 KGHDR and CDR2 SFDVKD. The CDR3 runs 14 residues. The CDR3 DNA sequence: TGTGCCACCAGTGAAACCGGACAGGGAAACACCATATATTTT. It encodes CATSETGQGNTIYF.

The chain couples TRBV6-5 to TRBJ1-3, with a possible D match to TRBD1 (6 bases). V lost 5 bases, J lost 0 bases, and 8 bases lay in between. Germline V gives CDR1 MNHEY, CDR2 SVGAGI. The CDR3 has 14 residues. DNA for the CDR3: TGTGCCAGCAGTCGGGACATCTCTGGAAACACCATATATTTT. Amino acids: CASSRDISGNTIYF.

This chain joins TRBV7-3 and TRBJ2-5, with D possibly matching TRBD1 (6 bases). CDR1 and CDR2 from the germline V gene are SGHTA and FQGTGA. CDR3 length equals 17 residues. Trimming cost V 2 bases and J 5 bases, with 21 bases left between them. CDR3 nucleotide sequence: TGTGCCAGCAGCTTAGGGACGACAGGCTATGCGTCCGAGACCCAGTACTTC. It specifies CASSLGTTGYASETQYF.

V is TRBV5-1 and J is TRBJ2-3, with TRBD1 matching 8 bases. With V trimmed by 2 bases and J by 4 bases, 6 bases remained unmatched. The germline CDR1 and CDR2 sequences are SGHRS and YFSETQ. CDR3 length equals 15 residues. The CDR3 region has the DNA TGCGCCAGCAGCTTCGGACAGGGTTTCGCAGATACGCAGTATTTT. Encoded protein: CASSFGQGFADTQYF.

The chain links TRBV5-4 to TRBJ1-2; tentatively, D is TRBD1 (5 bases). Germline assignment: CDR1 SGHNT and CDR2 YYREEE (reference sequence). The V end lost 0 bases, the J end lost 4 bases, and 10 bases lay between the germline ends. The CDR3 loop spans 14 amino acids. CDR3 sequence: CASSLDSTVYGYTF. CDR3 in DNA: TGTGCCAGCAGCTTGGATTCGACAGTCTATGGCTACACCTTC.

The chain employs TRBV5-5 and TRBJ1-1; maybe TRBD1 (5 bases). CDR3 length equals 13 residues. The V gene's germline CDR1 is SGHKS and CDR2 YYEKEE (reference sequence). The V and J ends lost 1 base and 7 bases respectively, with 11 bases between them. CDR3 nucleotide sequence: TGTGCCAGCAGCTTGTTGGGGCAGGATGAAGCTTTCTTT. It translates to CASSLLGQDEAFF.

This rearrangement joins TRBV5-4 to TRBJ2-3, with 8 positions matching TRBD1. V dropped 5 bases and J dropped 5; count of bases not matched to a gene: 19. Germline V lookup: CDR1 SGHNT, CDR2 YYREEE (reference sequence). The CDR3 length is 18 residues. In DNA form, the CDR3 reads TGTGCCAGCAGTTCCGCTGACAGGGGCGGACTTTTGGGAGATACGCAGTATTTT. Amino acid sequence: CASSSADRGGLLGDTQYF.

This clone was seen only once. The rearrangement uses TRBV11-2 and TRBJ1-2; tentatively, D is TRBD1 (5 bases). The length of the CDR3 is 13 residues. V dropped 3 bases and J dropped 3 bases, with 8 bases sitting between them. Germline values: CDR1 SGHAT, CDR2 FQNNGV. CDR3 DNA: TGTGCCAGCAGCTTTTCGACAGACTATGGCTACACCTTC. Its translation: CASSFSTDYGYTF.

The gene calls are TRBV3-1 (or the pseudogene TRBV3-2) and TRBJ2-5, with 10 bases lining up with TRBD1. CDR1 LGHDT and CDR2 YNNKEL come from the germline V gene (reference sequence). The CDR3 runs 16 residues. V lost 3 bases and J lost 0; bases outside the gene matches: 4. The CDR3 DNA reads TGTGCCAGCAGCCAGAGGACAGGGGGTTACCAAGAGACCCAGTACTTC. Protein: CASSQRTGGYQETQYF.

The chain recombines TRBV5-1 with TRBJ2-7; D perhaps matches TRBD1 (5 bases). V was shortened by 0 bases and J by 3 bases, with 16 bases between the two germline ends. The length of the CDR3 is 16 residues. Germline V gene sequence: CDR1 SGHRS, CDR2 YFSETQ. The CDR3 reads CASSLATAGSGYEQYF. DNA of the CDR3: TGCGCCAGCAGCTTGGCCACGGCAGGGTCTGGCTACGAGCAGTACTTC.

This clone appeared a single time. The rearrangement uses TRBV19 and TRBJ2-1; D perhaps matches TRBD2 (5 bases). Looked up from germline, CDR1 is LNHDA and CDR2 is SQIVND (reference sequence). V dropped 0 bases and J dropped 9 bases, with 12 bases sitting between them. The CDR3 extends over 14 amino acids. The CDR3 sequence: CASSIDQRGSEQFF. For the CDR3, the DNA is TGTGCCAGTAGTATAGATCAGAGAGGGAGTGAGCAGTTCTTC. Full variable domain (remainder filled in from reference TRBV19 and TRBJ2-1): DGGITQSPKYLFRKEGQNVTLSCEQNLNHDAMYWYRQDPGQGLRLIYYSQIVNDFQKGDIAEGYSVSREKKESFPLTVTSAQKNPTAFYLCASSIDQRGSEQFFGPGTRLTVL.

A single count supports this clone. V is TRBV19 and J is TRBJ1-2; TRBD1 might be the D (5 bases). In germline, CDR1 is LNHDA, CDR2 SQIVND (reference sequence). The V and J ends lost 7 bases and 4 bases respectively, with 13 bases between them. CDR3 length: 13 amino acids. CDR3 nucleotides: TGTGCCAGTACGGACACCCTAATCTATGGCTACACCTTC. This sequence encodes CASTDTLIYGYTF.

The rearrangement links TRBV4-2 to TRBJ2-7, with TRBD2 matching over 10 bases. The CDR3 sequence is 15 residues long. V trimming: 6 bases; J trimming: 1 base; junction bases outside the gene matches: 6. Germline assignment: CDR1 LGHNA and CDR2 YNFKEQ. Here the CDR3 DNA reads TGTGCCAGCAGGCATGATAGCGGGGGGTCCTACGAGCAGTACTTC. As protein: CASRHDSGGSYEQYF.

V and J are TRBV5-1 and TRBJ1-4, with D uncertain. This CDR3 comprises 15 residues. V was shortened by 0 bases and J by 3 bases, with 9 bases between the two germline ends. CDR1 is SGHRS, CDR2 YFSETQ, per germline. CDR3 in DNA: TGCGCCAGCAGCTTGGCAGGTGATGCTAATGAAAAACTGTTTTTT. It translates to CASSLAGDANEKLFF. Full variable domain (missing parts from reference TRBV5-1 and TRBJ1-4): KAGVTQTPRYLIKTRGQQVTLSCSPISGHRSVSWYQQTPGQGLQFLFEYFSETQRNKGNFPGRFSGRQFSNSRSEMNVSTLELGDSALYLCASSLAGDANEKLFFGSGTQLSVL.

The chain has TRBV5-4 and TRBJ1-1, with 11 bases aligning to TRBD1. The junction had 6 bases not matched to a gene; V was cut back by 4 bases and J by 4 bases. CDR1 is SGHNT and CDR2 is YYREEE in the germline V gene (reference sequence). The length of the CDR3 is 15 residues. Here the CDR3 reads CASSQGTGGSTEAFF. The CDR3 nucleotides read TGTGCCAGCAGCCAGGGGACAGGGGGTAGCACTGAAGCTTTCTTT. The full variable domain, in which reference TRBV5-4 and TRBJ1-1 provide the parts outside the CDR3, is ETGVTQSPTHLIKTRGQQVTLRCSSQSGHNTVSWYQQALGQGPQFIFQYYREEENGRGNFPPRFSGLQFPNYSSELNVNALELDDSALYLCASSQGTGGSTEAFFGQGTRLTVV.

V usage is TRBV11-3 and J usage is TRBJ1-6, with D maybe TRBD1 (5 bases). With 3 bases removed from V and 5 bases from J, the gap between germline ends came to 8 bases. CDR1 and CDR2 (germline): SGHNT, YENEEA. This CDR3 is 14 amino acids long. CDR3 DNA sequence: TGTGCCAGCAGCTTGGGACTGGATAATTCACCCCTCCACTTT. Protein sequence: CASSLGLDNSPLHF. The full variable domain, its missing parts supplied by reference TRBV11-3 and TRBJ1-6, is EAGVVQSPRYKIIEKKQPVAFWCNPISGHNTLYWYLQNLGQGPELLIRYENEEAVDDSQLPKDRFSAERLKGVDSTLKIQPAELGDSAVYLCASSLGLDNSPLHFGNGTRLTVT.

This clone was picked up a small number of times. The chain carries TRBV5-8 and TRBJ1-1; D may be TRBD1 (6 bases). The CDR3 runs 13 residues. CDR1 and CDR2 from the germline V gene are SGHTS and YDEGEE. Trimming shortened V by 1 base and J by 3 bases, and 7 bases separated the two germline ends. CDR3 region: CASSLHRDTEAFF. Written as DNA, the CDR3 is TGTGCCAGCAGCTTGCACAGGGACACTGAAGCTTTCTTT.

The rearrangement links TRBV3-1 (or the pseudogene TRBV3-2) to TRBJ1-6, with unresolved D. Deletions cut 3 bases from V and 0 bases from J, with 9 bases between. The CDR3 is 16 residues long. Germline V gene lookup returns CDR1 LGHDT and CDR2 YNNKEL (reference sequence). CDR3: CASSHSQYSYNSPLHF. CDR3 sequence (DNA): TGTGCCAGCAGCCACTCACAGTACTCCTATAATTCACCCCTCCACTTT.

The rearrangement joins TRBV9 to TRBJ1-1, with a possible D match to TRBD1 (5 bases). The V end lost 0 bases, the J end lost 5 bases, and 17 bases lay between the germline ends. The germline V gene has CDR1 SGDLS and CDR2 YYNGEE. This CDR3 is 16 amino acids long. DNA for the CDR3: TGTGCCAGCAGCGTAGGGAAAGCGACAGAACGAACTGAAGCTTTCTTT. Translating it yields CASSVGKATERTEAFF.